This T cell receptor beta chain was found in a study of blood T cell repertoires in COVID-19 (TCRdb year 2020). Notes on the research overall: Samples from collaborators originated in the United States, Italy and Spain and spanned both the acute and convalescent phases of COVID-19. Where available, HLA class I and class II types were obtained from metadata supplied by the sample provider rather than from assay-based typing. Deeply sampled blood TCRbeta repertoires from subjects exposed to, actively infected with, or recovered from COVID-19 were included in the dataset. The samples were drawn from the first 160 participants of the ongoing ImmuneRACE study and from more than 1,000 subjects provided by 6 global collaborators. A freely available public database, intended as a resource for researchers studying the immune response to SARS-CoV-2, is where the repertoires were released. The material from the prospective study consisted of cDNA or gDNA derived from T cells, B-cell-depleted T cells, or PBMCs. The sample metadata nearly always contained a de-identified subject ID, COVID-19 status, age in years and sex. The full study reports these points: How much clinical and demographic metadata was included differed by source and by participant, and the metadata was provided uncurated.

Participants in the prospective study were aged roughly 18 to 100 years, lived in about two dozen United States geographic areas, and enrolled through a virtual design. To assign participants to cohorts, the prospective study relied on clinical history that participants themselves reported in a screening survey and a study questionnaire. Mobile phlebotomists in the prospective study collected whole blood, serum and a nasopharyngeal or oropharyngeal swab from every participant. Over a roughly 2-month period, participants in the prospective study had the option of providing additional blood draws and questionnaires. Before DNA extraction, prospective study blood samples were shipped either frozen or at room temperature. TCRbeta CDR3 regions were amplified from genomic DNA using the immunoSEQ Assay, a bias-controlled multiplex PCR. The original pipeline was this. Within the assay, amplification of reference gene primers was used to estimate how many nucleated cells each sample contained. Sequence reads were collapsed and filtered to measure the absolute abundance of every unique TCRbeta CDR3 rearrangement. Productive Simpson clonality was computed per sample as the square root of Simpson's diversity index over productive rearrangements. In TCRdb, the immuneACCESS table is reduced to in-frame sequences with V and J assigned. These tables do not hold every clone; where another copy was compared, an unresolved V gene accounts for under half, and the others remain unexplained. Clonal size and the V and J genes are those of that table, whereas D and trimming came from the DNA. Recorded for this sample are about 200,000 clones; roughly 83% of them occurred a single time. The ten biggest clones cover around 5.7% of the sample.

This clone was seen a single time. What this receptor recognizes is not known. No base quality values were provided; no much bigger clone lies one nucleotide off. As encoded in the germline V gene, CDR1 is SGHAT while CDR2 is FQNNGV. Inclusive of the bounding cysteine and phenylalanine, the CDR3 is 16 residues long. CDR3 DNA is the only sequence kept; it has 48 bases, read in frame from the first base. V gives up 3 bases and J gives up 4 bases, and the segment between their germline ends measures 16 bases. The rearrangement joined TRBV11-2 to TRBJ2-1; a weak D assignment points to TRBD1 (6 bases agree). The sequence was obtained from a man aged 40-49 years with acute COVID-19. Material: PBMCs or T cells enriched from blood (not recorded which). The DNA reads as follows: TGTGCCAGCAGCTTCATACAGGGCCTTTCTTACAATGAGCAGTTCTTC. This yields the protein CASSFIQGLSYNEQFF.